This TCR beta chain was sequenced during a study of blood T cell repertoires in COVID-19. Germline V gives CDR1 SGHNT, CDR2 YENEEA. There are 14 residues in the CDR3. The junction had 3 bases not matched to a gene; V was cut back by 4 bases and J by 4 bases. About this clone itself: This same CDR3 is encoded by further DNA sequences in the sample.

The protocol was immunoSEQ multiplex PCR, while the TCRdb copy is restricted to in-frame clones and leaves out a portion. The sample includes 120,000 to 150,000 clones, roughly 85% of them seen just once. The sample taken for sequencing was peripheral blood. The chain joins TRBV11-3 to TRBJ2-1; 8 positions match TRBD2. This receptor was identified in a woman aged 55-75 years with COVID-19, enrolled during active disease. As DNA, the CDR3 is TGTGCCAGCAGCTCTGGACTAGCTTACAATGAGCAGTTCTTC. Translation gives CASSSGLAYNEQFF.